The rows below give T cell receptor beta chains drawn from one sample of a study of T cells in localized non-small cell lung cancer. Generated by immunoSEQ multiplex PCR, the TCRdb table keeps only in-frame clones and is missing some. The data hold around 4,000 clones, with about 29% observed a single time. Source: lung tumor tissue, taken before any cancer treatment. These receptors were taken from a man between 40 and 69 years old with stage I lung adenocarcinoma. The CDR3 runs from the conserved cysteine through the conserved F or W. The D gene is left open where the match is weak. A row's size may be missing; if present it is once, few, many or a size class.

cdr3_nt: TGTGCCAGCAGCCCTACCATGGGATCTGGGACCTACGAGCAGTACTTC; cdr3_aa: CASSPTMGSGTYEQYF; j_call: TRBJ2-7; d_call: NA; clone_size: medium-sized; v_call: TRBV11-3
cdr3_nt: TGTGCCAGCAGTCCCGACTCTACGCGTAACTATGGCTACACCTTC; cdr3_aa: CASSPDSTRNYGYTF; j_call: TRBJ1-2; d_call: NA; clone_size: NA; v_call: TRBV6-8
cdr3_nt: TGTGCCGAACGTCCGCGGGACTCTGAGAACGCCGATGAAAAACTGTTTTTT; cdr3_aa: CAERPRDSENADEKLFF; j_call: TRBJ1-4; d_call: NA; clone_size: NA; v_call: TRBV6-8
cdr3_nt: TGTGCCAGTAGTTGGGACAGGGGGCTTTCCGACTATGGCTACACCTTC; cdr3_aa: CASSWDRGLSDYGYTF; j_call: TRBJ1-2; d_call: TRBD1; clone_size: NA; v_call: TRBV19
cdr3_nt: TGTGCCAGTAGTATTAGACAGGAGTCCGAGACCCAGTACTTC; cdr3_aa: CASSIRQESETQYF; j_call: TRBJ2-5; d_call: NA; clone_size: NA; v_call: TRBV19
cdr3_nt: TGCGCCAGCAGCTTGGCCGGGACTAGGAATGAGCAGTTCTTC; cdr3_aa: CASSLAGTRNEQFF; j_call: TRBJ2-1; d_call: TRBD2; clone_size: NA; v_call: TRBV5-1
cdr3_nt: TGTGCCAGTAGTAGACAGGGAGGTTGGCCGTACTTC; cdr3_aa: CASSRQGGWPYF; j_call: TRBJ2-7; d_call: NA; clone_size: NA; v_call: TRBV19
cdr3_nt: TGTGCCAGCAGCTTGAGAGGGCCGGGCACTGAAGCTTTCTTT; cdr3_aa: CASSLRGPGTEAFF; j_call: TRBJ1-1; d_call: NA; clone_size: NA; v_call: TRBV11-3
cdr3_nt: TGCGCCAGCAGTGAGTCATCCGGTCCTAGCTCCTACAATGAGCAGTTCTTC; cdr3_aa: CASSESSGPSSYNEQFF; j_call: TRBJ2-1; d_call: NA; clone_size: NA; v_call: TRBV10-2
cdr3_nt: TGTGCCTGGAGAGGGGTTGGGCAACAGAACACTGAAGCTTTCTTT; cdr3_aa: CAWRGVGQQNTEAFF; j_call: TRBJ1-1; d_call: NA; clone_size: few; v_call: TRBV30
cdr3_nt: TGTGCCAGTAGTATGGACAGTCAGTACCAAGAGACCCAGTACTTC; cdr3_aa: CASSMDSQYQETQYF; j_call: TRBJ2-5; d_call: NA; clone_size: NA; v_call: TRBV19
cdr3_nt: TGTGCCAGCAGCTTAGGGACAGGGAGGGCCCAAGAGACCCAGTACTTC; cdr3_aa: CASSLGTGRAQETQYF; j_call: TRBJ2-5; d_call: NA; clone_size: few; v_call: TRBV11-3